These T cell receptor beta chains were read from a single sample in a study of T-cell memory formation after mild COVID-19. TCRdb redid the calling of the 5' RACE reads with MiXCR, one entry per CDR3 protein. This sample has around 200,000 distinct CDR3 sequences, with about 18% found just once. Specimen: PBMCs or a T cell subset sorted from them (not recorded which). Receptors were obtained from a man between 18 and 35 years old who had mild COVID-19 (a few samples of this study predate the infection). Cell type and time point are not known. Both conserved end residues are part of each CDR3. D genes are given only for firm matches. Size is stated for part of the rows, as once, few or many counts, or as a class when the clone is expanded.

clone_size j_call v_call d_call cdr3_nt cdr3_aa
once TRBJ2-2 TRBV7-2 . TGTGCCAGCAGCTTAGTTGGGACACGAAGTACCGGGGAGCTGTTTTTT CASSLVGTRSTGELFF
. TRBJ1-4 TRBV7-9 TRBD1 TGTGCCAGCAGCGGACCTGTCCAGGGGGCTGAAAAACTGTTTTTT CASSGPVQGAEKLFF
few TRBJ2-1 TRBV12-3/TRBV12-4 TRBD2 TGTGCCAGCAGTTTAATGGGGGGGAATGAGCAGTTCTTC CASSLMGGNEQFF
. TRBJ1-1 TRBV7-9 . TGTGCCAGCAGCTCAACCGGGGTCGGCACTGAAGCTTTCTTT CASSSTGVGTEAFF
few TRBJ1-2 TRBV3-1 . TGTGCCAGCAGCCAAGGGGCAGGGTCCGGCTACACCTTC CASSQGAGSGYTF
few TRBJ1-2 TRBV4-2 TRBD1 TGTGCCAGCAGCCAAGCGAGCCCCCGGGACAGGGTGGGTGGCTACACCTTC CASSQASPRDRVGGYTF
few TRBJ2-5 TRBV5-6 . TGTGCCAGCAGCTTGTGGCAGCAAGAGACCCAGTACTTC CASSLWQQETQYF
few TRBJ2-3 TRBV7-3 . TGTGCCAGCAGCCGCAGCGGGCCAAGCACAGATACGCAGTATTTT CASSRSGPSTDTQYF
few TRBJ2-5 TRBV12-3/TRBV12-4 TRBD2 TGTGCCAGCAGTTTAGGCGGGGGGTGGGAGGAGACCCAGTACTTC CASSLGGGWEETQYF
. TRBJ1-4 TRBV7-2 TRBD1 TGTGCCAGCAGCTTAAGCCCCGCGGGACAGGGTGAAAAACTGTTTTTT CASSLSPAGQGEKLFF
. TRBJ1-1 TRBV20-1 TRBD1 TGCAGTGCTAGTCTTCTGGCGGGACAGGCGAACACTGAAGCTTTCTTT CSASLLAGQANTEAFF
few TRBJ1-1 TRBV4-3 TRBD1 TGCGCCAGCAGCCAAACAGGGGGCGCGCGATCGACTGAAGCTTTCTTT CASSQTGGARSTEAFF
few TRBJ1-1 TRBV5-1 TRBD1 TGCGCCAGCAGATTTGATACAGGGGGCCGAAAGGAAGCTTTCTTT CASRFDTGGRKEAFF
. TRBJ1-2 TRBV5-1 TRBD1 TGCGCCAGCAGCCCAGGGGGAGACGGCTACACCTTC CASSPGGDGYTF
few TRBJ2-1 TRBV7-9 TRBD1 TGTGCCAGCAGCTTAGTCTTGGGGGACAGAGAACGAGAGCAGTTCTTC CASSLVLGDREREQFF
few TRBJ1-2 TRBV27 . TGTGCCAGCAGCTTGTCCTGGACGGATTATGGCTACACCTTC CASSLSWTDYGYTF
. TRBJ2-3 TRBV5-1 TRBD1 TGCGCCAGCAGCTGGGACAGGGGACCCACAGATACGCAGTATTTT CASSWDRGPTDTQYF
. TRBJ1-5 TRBV14 . TGTGCCAGCAAACTTAGCAATCAGCCCCAGCATTTT CASKLSNQPQHF
. TRBJ1-1 TRBV29-1 . TGCAGCGTGGAGAATCCCGGGGGTAGGAGGACTGAAGCTTTCTTT CSVENPGGRRTEAFF
. TRBJ1-1 TRBV11-2 TRBD1 TGTGCCAGCAGCTACGGACAGGGCTTTGGCGCTTTCTTT CASSYGQGFGAFF
. TRBJ1-4 TRBV7-2 . TGTGCCAGCAGCCAAGCCCCGAAGACCACTAATGAAAAACTGTTTTTT CASSQAPKTTNEKLFF
once TRBJ2-1 TRBV7-8 TRBD1 TGTGCCAGCAGACGCCCAGAGGGGGCAGATGAGCAGTTCTTC CASRRPEGADEQFF
. TRBJ2-2 TRBV4-3 TRBD2 TGCGCCAGCAGCGGGGGAGGGTTGGACACCGGGGAGCTGTTTTTT CASSGGGLDTGELFF
. TRBJ1-1 TRBV5-4 . TGTGCCAGCAGCGGAGCGGTACAGCCCAACACTGAAGCTTTCTTT CASSGAVQPNTEAFF
. TRBJ2-1 TRBV2 . TGTGCCAGCAGTGATATGCACTACACCTTAGATGAGCAGTTCTTC CASSDMHYTLDEQFF
few TRBJ1-1 TRBV5-4 . TGTGCCAGCAGCAAAGTCTCTGGAGATGAAGCTTTCTTT CASSKVSGDEAFF
few TRBJ2-5 TRBV15 . TGTGCCACCAGCAGAGAAGGAGGAGGCGAGACCCAGTACTTC CATSREGGGETQYF
few TRBJ1-2 TRBV6-5 . TGTGCCAGCAGTCCCGTTGGGGGCTATGGCTACACCTTC CASSPVGGYGYTF
few TRBJ1-1 TRBV7-3 . TGTGCCAGCAGCTTAGTAGGACGGGGGGAGGCTGAAGCTTTCTTT CASSLVGRGEAEAFF
few TRBJ2-5 TRBV7-9 . TGTGCCAGTACAGCTGGTGGGGGGCGAGAGACCCAGTACTTC CASTAGGGRETQYF
. TRBJ1-2 TRBV5-6 . TGTGCCAGCAGCTTGGCCGCCGGAGGGATCCATGGCTACACCTTC CASSLAAGGIHGYTF
. TRBJ2-5 TRBV5-1 TRBD2 TGCGCCAGCAGCCTCACTAGCGGGGGGCCTCAAGAGACCCAGTACTTC CASSLTSGGPQETQYF
. TRBJ1-1 TRBV20-1 . TGCAGTGCTAGAGATTTCGGGGGCACTGAAGCTTTCTTT CSARDFGGTEAFF
. TRBJ2-5 TRBV18 TRBD2 TGTGCCAGCTCACCACCTCGAGCGGGGGTACTCCAAGAGACCCAGTACTTC CASSPPRAGVLQETQYF
. TRBJ2-1 TRBV19 TRBD2 TGTGCCAGTAGTTCGGCGGGGGGGTACAATGAGCAGTTCTTC CASSSAGGYNEQFF
few TRBJ1-2 TRBV2 . TGTGCCAGCAGTGAATCGGCCTATGGCTACACCTTC CASSESAYGYTF
. TRBJ2-4 TRBV20-1 . TGCAGTGCCACCCGACAGATTTTAGCCAAAAACATTCAGTACTTC CSATRQILAKNIQYF
once TRBJ1-1 TRBV18 TRBD1 TGTGCCAGCTCACAGGGGACAGATAACACTGAAGCTTTCTTT CASSQGTDNTEAFF
. TRBJ1-6 TRBV5-6 . TGTGCCAGCAGCTTGGCTGCAGGGTTGGTTTCACCCCTCCACTTT CASSLAAGLVSPLHF
few TRBJ1-1 TRBV28 TRBD1 TGTGCCAGCACCAACGACGGGACAGGGAAGACTGAAGCTTTCTTT CASTNDGTGKTEAFF
. TRBJ1-2 TRBV12-3/TRBV12-4 . TGTGCCAGCAGTTCAGGGGTTCGGGGCTACACCTTC CASSSGVRGYTF
. TRBJ2-2 TRBV12-3/TRBV12-4 . TGTGCCAGCACCACGTGGGACTTTCCACCCGGGGAGCTGTTTTTT CASTTWDFPPGELFF
. TRBJ2-3 TRBV6-2/TRBV6-3 TRBD2 TGTGCCAGCGGTCGGCAGGGGCCGACTAGCGGGGCCCTGGGGGATACGCAGTATTTT CASGRQGPTSGALGDTQYF
few TRBJ1-1 TRBV4-3 . TGCGCCAGCAGCCAAGACAGTAGCACTGAAGCTTTCTTT CASSQDSSTEAFF
many TRBJ2-1 TRBV14 . TGTGCCAGCAGCCAATATGTAGGTGGGGAGGCCGGGCGGAATGAGCAGTTCTTC CASSQYVGGEAGRNEQFF
many TRBJ2-3 TRBV5-1 . TGCGCCAGCAGCCTGGACGGGGATACGCAGTATTTT CASSLDGDTQYF